Sequencing of this TCR beta chain was carried out in a study of radiation and T cells in renal cell carcinoma. Sequencing used immunoSEQ multiplex PCR; TCRdb keeps in-frame clones, though not all of them. The data show approximately 150,000 clones, with around 89% seen just once and 4.1% held by the top ten. Looked up from germline, CDR1 is SGHRS and CDR2 is YFSETQ. The length of the CDR3 is 16 residues. Trimming took 1 base from V and 2 from J; bases not matched to a gene: 7. The sample's time point: baseline pretreatment blood. Treatment indicated: 15 Gy SBRT to primary tumor, nephrectomy 4 weeks later.

The sample was blood, taken from a patient whose treatment included radiotherapy and nephrectomy. The TCR comes from a woman in her seventies with renal cell carcinoma. The chain recombines TRBV5-1 with TRBJ2-3; 7 bases fit TRBD2. The CDR3 DNA is TGCGCCAGCAGCTTGTGGGGGAGCGGGGTCACAGATACGCAGTATTTT. Encoded protein: CASSLWGSGVTDTQYF.